The 29 T cell receptor beta chains below come from one sample, sequenced in a study of T cell responses to AZD1222 COVID-19 vaccine. Profiled with immunoSEQ multiplex PCR; TCRdb holds only in-frame clones, not every one. Among 100,000 or so clones listed, around 87% were seen once. Sample: peripheral blood, taken on day 0 of MenACWY control vaccination. These TCRs come from an adult in good health.

CDR3 nucleotides: TGTGCCAGCAGCCCGTTTAGGATTAATGAAAAACTGTTTTTT. This encodes CASSPFRINEKLFF. This chain connects TRBV9 to TRBJ1-4; D is ambiguous. Germline V gene sequence: CDR1 SGDLS, CDR2 YYNGEE. This CDR3 comprises 14 residues. V lost 4 bases and J lost 4, with 11 bases in between.

V gene TRBV5-4 combines with J gene TRBJ1-6, with 9 bases aligning to TRBD1. The CDR3 sequence is 14 residues long. With V trimmed by 4 bases and J by 9 bases, 5 bases remained unmatched. CDR1 and CDR2 from the germline V gene are SGHNT and YYREEE (reference sequence). CDR3 sequence (DNA): TGTGCCAGCAGCCGGGACAGGGTTTTTTCACCCCTCCACTTT. Residues: CASSRDRVFSPLHF.

The rearrangement links TRBV30 to TRBJ2-3; D call uncertain. Germline-derived CDR1 and CDR2 are GTSNPN and SVGIG (reference sequence). The CDR3 is made up of 13 amino acids. V lost 4 bases and J lost 2, with 10 bases in between. The CDR3 here is CAWMGRATDTQYF. For the CDR3, the DNA is TGTGCCTGGATGGGTAGGGCCACAGATACGCAGTATTTT. Combining the CDR3 with reference TRBV30 and TRBJ2-3 gives the whole variable domain SQTIHQWPATLVQPVGSPLSLECTVEGTSNPNLYWYRQAAGRGLQLLFYSVGIGQISSEVPQNLSASRPQDRQFILSSKKLLLSDSGFYLCAWMGRATDTQYFGPGTRLTVL.

The chain combines TRBV25-1 with TRBJ2-7; either TRBD1 or TRBD2 may supply D (6 bases each). From germline, CDR1 is MGHDK and CDR2 SYGVNS. The CDR3 has 14 amino acids. Between the trimmed V and J ends, which lost 6 bases and 2 bases, there was a span of 14 bases. The CDR3 spells CASRGGTTTYEQYF. DNA of the CDR3: TGTGCCAGCAGGGGCGGGACAACTACCTACGAGCAGTACTTC.

V is TRBV24-1 and J is TRBJ1-2; D is possibly TRBD1 (5 bases). Germline loops: CDR1 KGHDR, CDR2 SFDVKD. Trimming took off 4 bases at V and 4 bases at J, with 9 bases between the two ends. This CDR3 comprises 13 residues. The CDR3 reads CATSEGTLYGYTF. The CDR3, as DNA: TGTGCCACCAGTGAAGGGACGCTCTATGGCTACACCTTC.

This chain joins TRBV7-2 and TRBJ2-2, with D perhaps matching TRBD1 (5 bases). The CDR3 spans 15 residues. V was shortened by 3 bases and J by 3 bases, with 11 bases between the two germline ends. Germline-derived CDR1 and CDR2 are SGHTA and FQGNSA. The CDR3 DNA reads as TGTGCCAGCAGCTTGGACAACCAATACACCGGGGAGCTGTTTTTT. Its translation: CASSLDNQYTGELFF.

The chain's CDR3 is CASSEQIDTTNEKLFF. The CDR3 DNA reads as TGTGCCAGCAGTGAACAGATCGACACAACTAATGAAAAACTGTTTTTT. The chain carries TRBV25-1 and TRBJ1-4; no clear D gene. The germline V and J ends were trimmed by 2 bases and 0 bases, with 10 bases remaining between them. The CDR3 loop spans 16 amino acids. Germline V gene data show CDR1 as MGHDK and CDR2 as SYGVNS.

V usage is TRBV3-1 (or the pseudogene TRBV3-2) and J usage is TRBJ1-2, with D tentatively TRBD1 (5 bases). This CDR3 has 14 amino acids. Germline V CDR1 and CDR2: LGHDT, YNNKEL (reference sequence). The V end lost 4 bases, the J end lost 0 bases, and 9 bases lay between the germline ends. The CDR3 DNA reads TGTGCCAGCAGCCTGGGGCGACCTAACTATGGCTACACCTTC. Protein product: CASSLGRPNYGYTF.

The gene calls are TRBV9 and TRBJ2-3; D not certain. V gave up 0 bases and J gave up 3 bases, with 5 bases separating them. The CDR3 runs to 13 residues. CDR1 and CDR2 (germline): SGDLS, YYNGEE. The CDR3 DNA is TGTGCCAGCAGCGTAGAGGCTACAGATACGCAGTATTTT. It specifies CASSVEATDTQYF.

V and J are TRBV18 and TRBJ1-3, with a weak D call TRBD1 (6 bases). Germline CDR1 and CDR2: KGHSH and LQKENI. V was pared by 5 bases and J by 2 bases, with 16 bases between. CDR3 size: 16 residues. CDR3 residues: CASSSDSPSAGNTIYF. CDR3 nucleotide sequence: TGTGCCAGCTCATCGGACAGTCCCTCGGCTGGAAACACCATATATTTT.

This clone appeared a few times. The rearrangement uses TRBV28 and TRBJ1-3; the D gene is possibly TRBD1 (6 bases). This CDR3 has 16 residues. Per germline, CDR1 MDHEN and CDR2 SYDVKM. Trimming cost V 6 bases and J 4 bases, with 19 bases left between them. This chain's CDR3 is CASRLESGTKGNTIYF. CDR3 DNA sequence: TGTGCCAGCAGACTAGAGTCCGGGACAAAGGGAAACACCATATATTTT.

The CDR3 region has the DNA TGTGCCAGCAGCTTAGCAGGGAGAGGAGGGCCCCAGCATTTT. It specifies CASSLAGRGGPQHF. The gene calls are TRBV7-2 and TRBJ1-5; D unclear. Germline V gene sequence: CDR1 SGHTA, CDR2 FQGNSA. The germline V and J ends were trimmed by 0 bases and 9 bases, with 12 bases remaining between them. There are 14 residues in the CDR3.

The rearrangement joins TRBV6-5 to TRBJ2-1; 8 bases agree with TRBD2. The germline V gene has CDR1 MNHEY and CDR2 SVGAGI. Germline trimming cut 9 bases from V and 4 bases from J; bases unmatched to any gene: 11. This CDR3 has 15 residues. For the CDR3, the DNA is TGTGCCAGTTCCCCAATAGCGGGACTTTACAATGAGCAGTTCTTC. Its translation is CASSPIAGLYNEQFF.

This chain uses TRBV14 with TRBJ2-5; TRBD2 is a possible D gene (5 bases). This CDR3 is built from 14 residues. V was shortened by 4 bases and J by 4 bases, with 13 bases between the two germline ends. Germline lookup yields CDR1 SGHDN and CDR2 FVKESK. In DNA, the CDR3 is TGTGCCAGCAGCCCCTATTATGGAGGAGAGACCCAGTACTTC. Amino acids: CASSPYYGGETQYF.

This rearrangement joins TRBV28 to TRBJ1-1; D call uncertain. Trimming took off 5 bases at V and 0 bases at J, with 16 bases between the two ends. Germline lookup yields CDR1 MDHEN and CDR2 SYDVKM. This CDR3 has 16 amino acids. The CDR3 protein is CASSPQYGELNTEAFF. Written as DNA, the CDR3 is TGTGCCAGCAGTCCCCAGTATGGAGAACTGAACACTGAAGCTTTCTTT.

This chain uses TRBV9 with TRBJ1-6; a possible D gene is TRBD1 (6 bases). The CDR3 runs 13 residues. Trimming left V 7 bases short and J 13 bases short, with 18 bases between. Germline-derived CDR1 and CDR2 are SGDLS and YYNGEE. CDR3 region: CASGGTGQVPLHF. In DNA, the CDR3 is TGTGCCAGCGGGGGAACAGGGCAGGTTCCCCTCCACTTT.

The chain uses TRBV5-5 and TRBJ1-1; D possibly corresponds to TRBD1 (5 bases). Trimming stripped 6 bases from V and 0 bases from J, with 18 bases between. The germline V gene encodes CDR1 SGHKS and CDR2 YYEKEE (reference sequence). This CDR3 spans 16 amino acids. CDR3: CASTSSQQVLNTEAFF. As DNA, the CDR3 is TGTGCCAGCACCTCTTCCCAACAGGTGCTGAACACTGAAGCTTTCTTT.

The V and J genes are TRBV5-4 and TRBJ2-1, with 10 bases that match TRBD1. Germline assignment: CDR1 SGHNT and CDR2 YYREEE (reference sequence). With 4 bases clipped from V and 4 bases from J, the junction kept 8 bases outside the gene matches. The CDR3 consists of 16 residues. In nucleotides, the CDR3 is TGTGCCAGCAGCCCGCCCGGGACAGGGGTATACAATGAGCAGTTCTTC. It specifies CASSPPGTGVYNEQFF.

The chain links TRBV15 to TRBJ1-2, with 8 bases that match TRBD1. The germline CDR1 and CDR2 sequences are LNHNV and YYDKDF (reference sequence). V gave up 1 base and J gave up 3 bases; unmatched junction bases: 4. There are 15 residues in the CDR3. This chain's CDR3 is CATSRGTGPDYGYTF. For the CDR3, the DNA is TGTGCCACCAGCAGAGGGACAGGGCCAGACTATGGCTACACCTTC.

This clone has just one count. J is TRBJ1-2 and V is TRBV3-1 (or the pseudogene TRBV3-2); maybe TRBD1 (6 bases). Looked up from germline, CDR1 is LGHDT and CDR2 is YNNKEL (reference sequence). V lost 11 bases, J lost 5 bases, and 15 bases lay in between. The CDR3 length is 12 residues. The CDR3 region is CARTGRPYGYTF. The CDR3 DNA is TGTGCCCGCACAGGGAGACCATATGGCTACACCTTC.

This sequence joins TRBV9 and TRBJ2-3, with 14 bases matching TRBD2. The CDR3 has 17 residues. J lost 6 bases, V lost 3 bases, and 9 bases had no gene match. The germline gives CDR1 SGDLS, CDR2 YYNGEE. The CDR3 loop reads CASSGMTSGGVRDTQYF. CDR3 nucleotide sequence: TGTGCCAGCAGCGGGATGACTAGCGGGGGGGTGAGGGATACGCAGTATTTT.

The genes are TRBV30 and TRBJ1-5, with D uncertain. The V and J ends lost 2 bases and 4 bases respectively, with 9 bases between them. The CDR3 covers 13 residues. The germline V gene encodes CDR1 GTSNPN and CDR2 SVGIG (reference sequence). The CDR3 DNA sequence: TGTGCCTGGAGTCTGAGTGGAAATCAGCCCCAGCATTTT. Amino acid sequence: CAWSLSGNQPQHF.

This clone came up once. The chain recombines TRBV3-1 (or the pseudogene TRBV3-2) with TRBJ2-1; 10 bases are shared with TRBD2. The junction had 3 bases not matched to a gene; V was cut back by 1 base and J by 6 bases. The CDR3 is made up of 15 amino acids. CDR1 is LGHDT, CDR2 YNNKEL, per germline (reference sequence). This chain's CDR3 is CASSQASGGSNEQFF. CDR3 DNA: TGTGCCAGCAGCCAAGCTAGCGGGGGCTCCAATGAGCAGTTCTTC.

The chain links TRBV24-1 to TRBJ2-4; TRBD2 matches 7 bases. The CDR3 covers 15 residues. Per germline, CDR1 KGHDR and CDR2 SFDVKD. V dropped 7 bases and J dropped 2; count of bases not matched to a gene: 7. This chain's CDR3 is CATRLAGVTKNIQYF. CDR3 DNA: TGTGCCACCAGGTTGGCGGGGGTTACCAAAAACATTCAGTACTTC.

J is TRBJ1-1 and V is TRBV11-2; D not certain. Trimming took off 0 bases at V and 5 bases at J, with 10 bases between the two ends. CDR1 is SGHAT, CDR2 FQNNGV, per germline. This CDR3 contains 14 residues. The CDR3 loop is CASSLEPARTEAFF. The CDR3 DNA sequence: TGTGCCAGCAGCTTAGAGCCGGCTCGAACTGAAGCTTTCTTT.

This clone has a single count. This rearrangement joins TRBV6-5 to TRBJ1-1, with no clear D. The germline gives CDR1 MNHEY, CDR2 SVGAGI. CDR3 size: 16 residues. Trimming left V 3 bases short and J 2 bases short, with 16 bases between. CDR3 sequence (DNA): TGTGCCAGCAGTTATTTTGAAGAGGGTGGAAACACTGAAGCTTTCTTT. As protein: CASSYFEEGGNTEAFF.

There are a few counts of this clone. The rearrangement joins TRBV11-2 to TRBJ1-4; D is ambiguous. There are 14 residues in the CDR3. Germline loops: CDR1 SGHAT, CDR2 FQNNGV. Trimming removed 3 bases from V and 0 bases from J, with 5 bases in between. CDR3 DNA: TGTGCCAGCAGCTTCAGTGCAACTAATGAAAAACTGTTTTTT. Translated: CASSFSATNEKLFF.

The chain recombines TRBV18 with TRBJ1-3; unclear D gene. Germline V gives CDR1 KGHSH, CDR2 LQKENI. The CDR3 length is 12 residues. Trimming took 3 bases from V and 4 from J, leaving 4 bases between them. CDR3 DNA sequence: TGTGCCAGCTCACCGGGAGGAAACACCATATATTTT. It translates to CASSPGGNTIYF.

V usage is TRBV28 and J usage is TRBJ2-7, with 7 bases matching TRBD1. The germline gives CDR1 MDHEN, CDR2 SYDVKM. The trim removed 7 bases at V and 2 bases at J, leaving 5 bases unmatched. The CDR3 runs to 13 residues. In DNA form, the CDR3 reads TGTGCCAGCACGTCTAGGGGGCCCTACGAGCAGTACTTC. The encoded protein is CASTSRGPYEQYF. The variable domain in full, with the rest retrieved from reference TRBV28 and TRBJ2-7, is DVKVTQSSRYLVKRTGEKVFLECVQDMDHENMFWYRQDPGLGLRLIYFSYDVKMKEKGDIPEGYSVSREKKERFSLILESASTNQTSMYLCASTSRGPYEQYFGPGTRLTVT.